Listed below are T cell receptor beta chains from one sample, sequenced in a study of blood T cell repertoires in COVID-19. Measured with immunoSEQ multiplex PCR; TCRdb has only the in-frame clones, and not every one. The data hold hundreds of thousands of clones, with approximately 88% observed a single time. Sequenced sample: PBMCs or T cells enriched from blood (not recorded which). These receptors originate from a woman between 40 and 50 years old with acute COVID-19. The CDR3 runs from the conserved cysteine through the conserved F or W.

V gene | CDR3 protein
TRBV11-2 | CASSLVASGQREQFF
TRBV15 | CATSRQTGSWEKLFF
TRBV7-9 | CASSSTGYSPLHF
TRBV4-3 | CASSPGKGVANEKLFF
TRBV5-1 | CASSLVGSGTEAFF
TRBV28 | CASSPSLAGGKTQYF
TRBV5-1 | CASSLGLYEIRGNTIYF
TRBV5-4 | CASSSGNYFEQFF
TRBV18 | CASSPRTGPYEQYF
TRBV18 | CASSPPAQGNTGELFF
TRBV7-9 | CASSLEFAGNTQYF
TRBV6-2/TRBV6-3 | CASSDTGGYGYTF
TRBV9 | CASSVSAGDYNEQFF
TRBV11-3 | CASSLDHVSGSHNEQFF
TRBV5-6 | CASREGFTDTQYF
TRBV5-6 | CASSPFSRNEQFF
TRBV6-2/TRBV6-3 | CASSKTHSGYQRDEQFF
TRBV27 | CASSRVQGTNSPLHF
TRBV19 | CASLSGSSGNTIYF
TRBV7-9 | CASSSGTGTNSPLHF
TRBV18 | CASSPSGPTDTQYF
TRBV28 | CASSQGARGTEAFF
TRBV28 | CASSFPTGYEAFF
TRBV5-6 | CASSYPGDYGYTF
TRBV6-1 | CASSDRLAEITYEQYF
TRBV30 | CAWSLTGDAFF
TRBV7-2 | CASSPSGGSYGYTF
TRBV20-1 | CSASSGFEQYF